These 24 T cell receptor beta chains share one sample of origin, sequenced in a study of CD8+ T cells in alopecia areata. cDNA prepared by RNA extraction and subsequent reverse transcription served as the template for sequencing. This table comes from immunoSEQ multiplex PCR, and its TCRdb copy is limited to in-frame clones, with some not included. The sample records roughly 130,000 clones, 58% being singletons. The source was CD4+ T cells sorted from blood, collected at week 0. Every receptor here comes from a human donor with alopecia areata.

This chain links TRBV5-4 with TRBJ1-1, with 10 bases aligning to TRBD1. The CDR3 extends over 15 amino acids. Trimming at V came to 7 bases and at J to 3 bases, leaving 9 bases not matched to a gene. Germline V gene sequence: CDR1 SGHNT, CDR2 YYREEE (reference sequence). CDR3 in amino acids: CASQSGTGAYTEAFF. The CDR3 DNA is TGTGCCAGCCAATCTGGGACAGGGGCTTACACTGAAGCTTTCTTT.

This clone was seen only once. The chain uses TRBV5-6 and TRBJ1-1, with TRBD1 as a possible D gene (6 bases). Germline CDR1 reads SGHDT; CDR2 reads YYEEEE. V gave up 0 bases and J gave up 5 bases, with 11 bases separating them. The CDR3 sequence is 14 residues long. CDR3 nucleotides: TGTGCCAGCAGCTTGGTGGGGGCGAAGACTGAAGCTTTCTTT. It is translated as CASSLVGAKTEAFF.

This clone was observed a handful of times. This chain connects TRBV18 to TRBJ2-2; no reliable D call. V shed 3 bases and J shed 6 bases, with 5 bases lying between them. Germline values: CDR1 KGHSH, CDR2 LQKENI. The CDR3 length is 12 residues. CDR3 in DNA: TGTGCCAGCTCACCTCGGGCCGGGGAGCTGTTTTTT. It is translated as CASSPRAGELFF.

The chain carries TRBV29-1 and TRBJ2-5, with a weak D call TRBD1 (6 bases). CDR1 and CDR2 (germline): SQVTM, ANQGSEA. The germline V and J ends were trimmed by 4 bases and 5 bases, with 17 bases remaining between them. This CDR3 contains 14 residues. CDR3: CSVGRGSGAETQYF. For the CDR3, the DNA is TGCAGCGTTGGAAGGGGTTCAGGGGCTGAGACCCAGTACTTC.

In nucleotides, the CDR3 is TGCGCCAGCAGCTTAGGGGGTATCGATGGCTACACCTTC. Amino acid sequence: CASSLGGIDGYTF. V gene TRBV5-1 combines with J gene TRBJ1-2, with TRBD1 as a possible D gene (6 bases). The V gene lost 2 bases and the J gene lost 6 bases, with 11 bases spanning the gap. CDR3 length: 13 residues. CDR1 is SGHRS, CDR2 YFSETQ, per germline.

J is TRBJ2-3 and V is TRBV5-1, with 7 bases aligning to TRBD2. After removal of 1 base from V and 2 bases from J, the junction contained 4 bases not matched to a gene. Germline lookup yields CDR1 SGHRS and CDR2 YFSETQ. This CDR3 contains 15 residues. This CDR3 is CASSLRRGNTDTQYF. Here the CDR3 DNA reads TGCGCCAGCAGCTTGCGGCGGGGGAACACAGATACGCAGTATTTT. Drawing the rest from reference TRBV5-1 and TRBJ2-3, the complete variable domain is KAGVTQTPRYLIKTRGQQVTLSCSPISGHRSVSWYQQTPGQGLQFLFEYFSETQRNKGNFPGRFSGRQFSNSRSEMNVSTLELGDSALYLCASSLRRGNTDTQYFGPGTRLTVL.

The V call is TRBV28, the J call TRBJ2-1; D is uncertain. V lost 1 base and J 3 bases, leaving 7 bases between the germline ends. This CDR3 comprises 14 residues. Germline CDR1 reads MDHEN; CDR2 reads SYDVKM. The CDR3 loop reads CASSLLMSYNEQFF. Written as DNA, the CDR3 is TGTGCCAGCAGTTTATTGATGAGCTACAATGAGCAGTTCTTC.

This sequence joins TRBV5-1 and TRBJ2-3, with 7 bases fitting TRBD1. The CDR3 has 15 amino acids. Germline values: CDR1 SGHRS, CDR2 YFSETQ. V trimming: 2 bases; J trimming: 0 bases; junction bases outside the gene matches: 3. DNA of the CDR3: TGCGCCAGCAGCTTAGGGGGCCCAAGCACAGATACGCAGTATTTT. This translates into CASSLGGPSTDTQYF.

This chain links TRBV19 with TRBJ2-1; a weak D match, TRBD1 (6 bases). Per the germline V gene, CDR1 is LNHDA and CDR2 is SQIVND (reference sequence). Trimming took 5 bases from V and 2 from J, leaving 10 bases between them. CDR3 length: 14 residues. CDR3: CASSSDRTYNEQFF. The CDR3 DNA is TGTGCCAGTAGTTCCGACAGGACCTACAATGAGCAGTTCTTC.

This clone was counted between two and nine times. J is TRBJ2-7 and V is TRBV25-1; no reliable D call. This CDR3 has 14 residues. Looked up from germline, CDR1 is MGHDK and CDR2 is SYGVNS. Deletions cut 8 bases from V and 0 bases from J, with 14 bases between. The CDR3 spells CASERSGLSYEQYF. As DNA, the CDR3 is TGTGCCAGCGAGCGTTCCGGTCTCTCCTACGAGCAGTACTTC.

The V gene is TRBV5-4, the J gene TRBJ2-3, with 13 bases matching TRBD2. The CDR3 has 16 amino acids. Germline V lookup: CDR1 SGHNT, CDR2 YYREEE (reference sequence). The J segment lost 4 bases and the V segment lost 4 bases, leaving 6 bases of the junction unmatched. CDR3 DNA: TGTGCCAGCAGCCTGAGACTAGCGGGGGGCCCAGATACGCAGTATTTT. It codes for CASSLRLAGGPDTQYF.

CDR3 sequence: CASSPREGRDGYTF. The CDR3 region has the DNA TGCGCCAGCAGCCCCCGGGAAGGGAGAGATGGCTACACCTTC. V gene TRBV4-1 combines with J gene TRBJ1-2; D is unclear. The CDR3 contains 14 residues. In germline, CDR1 is MGHRA, CDR2 YSYEKL. Trimming shortened V by 4 bases and J by 6 bases, and 15 bases separated the two germline ends.

The CDR3 reads CASRSSGGEETQYF. CDR3 nucleotides: TGCGCCAGCAGATCTTCGGGTGGGGAAGAGACCCAGTACTTC. J is TRBJ2-5 and V is TRBV5-1, with D hard to call. Trimming removed 5 bases at V and 3 bases at J, with 14 bases between. The CDR3 sequence is 14 residues long. Germline CDR1 SGHRS, CDR2 YFSETQ.

This clone appeared a few times. The chain joins TRBV7-2 to TRBJ2-6, with D unresolved. This CDR3 is 15 amino acids long. From germline, CDR1 is SGHTA and CDR2 FQGNSA. Trimming removed 5 bases from V and 4 bases from J, with 12 bases in between. Written as DNA, the CDR3 is TGTGCCAGCAGCCCCAAAGGCCCGGGGGCCAACGTCCTGACTTTC. This codes for CASSPKGPGANVLTF. The entire variable domain, with the rest obtained from reference TRBV7-2 and TRBJ2-6, is as follows: GAGVSQSPSNKVTEKGKDVELRCDPISGHTALYWYRQSLGQGLEFLIYFQGNSAPDKSGLPSDRFSAERTGGSVSTLTIQRTQQEDSAVYLCASSPKGPGANVLTFGAGSRLTVL.

CDR3 region: CASSLEPNYGYTF. CDR3 DNA: TGTGCCAGCAGCTTAGAACCTAACTATGGCTACACCTTC. The rearrangement uses TRBV7-2 and TRBJ1-2; D uncertain. The V end was cut by 1 base, the J end by 0 bases, with 3 bases between. Germline V gene lookup returns CDR1 SGHTA and CDR2 FQGNSA. The CDR3 spans 13 residues. Complete variable domain (other parts from reference TRBV7-2 and TRBJ1-2): GAGVSQSPSNKVTEKGKDVELRCDPISGHTALYWYRQSLGQGLEFLIYFQGNSAPDKSGLPSDRFSAERTGGSVSTLTIQRTQQEDSAVYLCASSLEPNYGYTFGSGTRLTVV.

The chain combines TRBV2 with TRBJ2-5, with 9 bases that match TRBD1. Germline assignment: CDR1 SNHLY and CDR2 FYNNEI. The V gene end was trimmed by 3 bases and the J gene end by 5 bases; junction bases not matched to a gene: 4. This CDR3 comprises 14 residues. The CDR3 DNA reads as TGTGCCAGCAGTGATCGGACAGGGGCGGAGACCCAGTACTTC. This encodes CASSDRTGAETQYF.

The chain employs TRBV7-9 and TRBJ2-3, with a possible D match to TRBD2 (6 bases). Trimming took off 6 bases at V and 1 base at J, with 14 bases between the two ends. The CDR3 sequence is 15 residues long. Germline V gene data show CDR1 as SEHNR and CDR2 as FQNEAQ (reference sequence). The CDR3 protein is CASRTLGGGTDTQYF. In DNA, the CDR3 is TGTGCCAGCAGAACACTAGGAGGGGGCACAGATACGCAGTATTTT. The complete variable domain, with remaining parts taken from reference TRBV7-9 and TRBJ2-3, reads DTGVSQNPRHKITKRGQNVTFRCDPISEHNRLYWYRQTLGQGPEFLTYFQNEAQLEKSRLLSDRFSAERPKGSFSTLEIQRTEQGDSAMYLCASRTLGGGTDTQYFGPGTRLTVL.

J is TRBJ2-1 and V is TRBV18, with TRBD1 matching over 9 bases. After removal of 3 bases from V and 9 bases from J, the junction contained 9 bases not matched to a gene. The CDR3 loop spans 15 amino acids. Germline-derived CDR1 and CDR2 are KGHSH and LQKENI. The CDR3 bases are TGTGCCAGCTCACCGGACAGGGGAGAACGGGGTGAGCAGTTCTTC. Protein: CASSPDRGERGEQFF. Complete variable domain (other parts from reference TRBV18 and TRBJ2-1): NAGVMQNPRHLVRRRGQEARLRCSPMKGHSHVYWYRQLPEEGLKFMVYLQKENIIDESGMPKERFSAEFPKEGPSILRIQQVVRGDSAAYFCASSPDRGERGEQFFGPGTRLTVL.

Only a few counts were recorded for this clone. The CDR3 is CASSLASGGDEQYF. CDR3 sequence (DNA): TGCGCCAGCAGCTTGGCCTCCGGGGGCGACGAGCAGTACTTC. The rearrangement joins TRBV5-1 to TRBJ2-5; D is perhaps TRBD1 or TRBD2 (6 bases each). The J call may be in error: the DNA end matches TRBJ2-7 better. Per germline, CDR1 SGHRS and CDR2 YFSETQ. The CDR3 spans 14 residues.

This clone was recorded a few times. The chain joins TRBV7-7 to TRBJ2-2, with 8 positions matching TRBD1. Unmatched junction bases numbered 7, after V lost 5 bases and J lost 2 bases. The CDR3 is 16 residues long. Germline lookup yields CDR1 SSHAT and CDR2 FNYEAQ (reference sequence). DNA of the CDR3: TGTGCCAGCAGCCCAACGGGACAGGAAAACACCGGGGAGCTGTTTTTT. It codes for CASSPTGQENTGELFF.

This clone was seen once. The chain carries TRBV7-2 and TRBJ1-2, with 7 bases identical to TRBD1. Per germline, CDR1 SGHTA and CDR2 FQGNSA. The CDR3 length is 14 residues. J was trimmed by 7 bases and V by 5 bases; bases with no gene match: 10. The CDR3 region is CASSEGGAISGYTF. The DNA of the CDR3 is TGTGCCAGCAGCGAAGGGGGCGCTATAAGTGGCTACACCTTC. Full variable domain (outside the CDR3, taken from reference TRBV7-2 and TRBJ1-2): GAGVSQSPSNKVTEKGKDVELRCDPISGHTALYWYRQSLGQGLEFLIYFQGNSAPDKSGLPSDRFSAERTGGSVSTLTIQRTQQEDSAVYLCASSEGGAISGYTFGSGTRLTVV.

This clone was seen more than once but under ten times. The chain carries TRBV7-9 and TRBJ2-5; 8 bases map to TRBD1. V trimming: 4 bases; J trimming: 2 bases; junction bases outside the gene matches: 3. Germline assignment: CDR1 SEHNR and CDR2 FQNEAQ (reference sequence). The CDR3 is 14 amino acids. The CDR3 DNA reads as TGTGCCAGCAGCTCGCGGACAGGGCAAGAGACCCAGTACTTC. Residues: CASSSRTGQETQYF.

J is TRBJ2-7 and V is TRBV5-1, with TRBD1 matching 8 bases. Germline loops: CDR1 SGHRS, CDR2 YFSETQ. The V gene end was trimmed by 3 bases and the J gene end by 6 bases; junction bases not matched to a gene: 8. This CDR3 is 14 amino acids long. The CDR3 region has the DNA TGCGCCAGCAGCTCGGGACAGGCAATGTCCGAGCAGTACTTC. It yields the protein CASSSGQAMSEQYF. The full variable domain, with the rest looked up from reference TRBV5-1 and TRBJ2-7, is KAGVTQTPRYLIKTRGQQVTLSCSPISGHRSVSWYQQTPGQGLQFLFEYFSETQRNKGNFPGRFSGRQFSNSRSEMNVSTLELGDSALYLCASSSGQAMSEQYFGPGTRLTVT.

The chain combines TRBV4-2 with TRBJ2-5; no firm D call. V lost 1 base to trimming and J lost 2 bases, with 11 bases between them. CDR3 length: 15 residues. Germline V CDR1 and CDR2: LGHNA, YNFKEQ. This chain's CDR3 is CASSQAWALQETQYF. In nucleotides, the CDR3 is TGTGCCAGCAGCCAAGCCTGGGCATTACAAGAGACCCAGTACTTC.